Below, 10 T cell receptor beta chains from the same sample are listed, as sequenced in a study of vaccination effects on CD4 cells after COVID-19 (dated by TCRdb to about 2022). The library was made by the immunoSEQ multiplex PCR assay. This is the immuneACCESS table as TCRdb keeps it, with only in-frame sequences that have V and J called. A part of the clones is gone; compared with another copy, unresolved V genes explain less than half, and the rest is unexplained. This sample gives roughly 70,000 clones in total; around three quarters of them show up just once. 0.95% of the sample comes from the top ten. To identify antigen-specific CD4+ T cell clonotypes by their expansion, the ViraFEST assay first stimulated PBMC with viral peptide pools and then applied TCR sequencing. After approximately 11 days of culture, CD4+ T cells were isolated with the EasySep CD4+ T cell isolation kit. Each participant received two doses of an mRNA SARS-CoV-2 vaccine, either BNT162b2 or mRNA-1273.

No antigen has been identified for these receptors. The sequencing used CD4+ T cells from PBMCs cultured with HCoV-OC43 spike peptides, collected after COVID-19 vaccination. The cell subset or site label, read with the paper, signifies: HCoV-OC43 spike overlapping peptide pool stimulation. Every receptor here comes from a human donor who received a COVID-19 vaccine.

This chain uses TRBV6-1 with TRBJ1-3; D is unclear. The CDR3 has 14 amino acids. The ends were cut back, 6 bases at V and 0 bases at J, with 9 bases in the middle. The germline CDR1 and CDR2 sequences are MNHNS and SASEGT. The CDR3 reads CASRNPTSGNTIYF. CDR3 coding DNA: TGTGCCAGCAGGAACCCAACCTCTGGAAACACCATATATTTT.

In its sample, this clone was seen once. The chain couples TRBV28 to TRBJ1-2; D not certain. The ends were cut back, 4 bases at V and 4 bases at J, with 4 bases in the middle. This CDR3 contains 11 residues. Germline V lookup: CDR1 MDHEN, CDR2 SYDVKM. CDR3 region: CASSWIYGYTF. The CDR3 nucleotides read TGTGCCAGCAGTTGGATCTATGGCTACACCTTC.

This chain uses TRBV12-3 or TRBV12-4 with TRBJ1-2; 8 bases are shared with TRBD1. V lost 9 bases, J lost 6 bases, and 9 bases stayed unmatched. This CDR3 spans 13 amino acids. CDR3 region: CASFLDREDGYTF. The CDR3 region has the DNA TGTGCCAGTTTCCTGGACAGGGAGGATGGCTACACCTTC.

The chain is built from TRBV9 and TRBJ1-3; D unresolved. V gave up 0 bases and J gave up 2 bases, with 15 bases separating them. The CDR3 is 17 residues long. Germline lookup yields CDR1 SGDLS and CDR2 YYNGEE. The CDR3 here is CASSVGGGWETGNTIYF. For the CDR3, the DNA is TGTGCCAGCAGCGTAGGCGGAGGGTGGGAGACTGGAAACACCATATATTTT.

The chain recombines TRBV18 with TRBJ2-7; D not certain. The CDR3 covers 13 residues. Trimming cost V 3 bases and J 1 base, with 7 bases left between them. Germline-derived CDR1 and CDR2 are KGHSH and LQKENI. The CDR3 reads CASSPTPSYEQYV. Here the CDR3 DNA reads TGTGCCAGCTCACCGACACCTTCCTACGAGCAGTACGTC.

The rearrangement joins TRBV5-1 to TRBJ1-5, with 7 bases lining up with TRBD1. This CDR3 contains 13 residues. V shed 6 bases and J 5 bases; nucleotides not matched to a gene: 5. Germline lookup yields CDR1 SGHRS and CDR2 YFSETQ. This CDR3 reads CASIGQGDQPQHF. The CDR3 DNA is TGCGCCAGCATCGGGCAGGGGGATCAGCCCCAGCATTTT.

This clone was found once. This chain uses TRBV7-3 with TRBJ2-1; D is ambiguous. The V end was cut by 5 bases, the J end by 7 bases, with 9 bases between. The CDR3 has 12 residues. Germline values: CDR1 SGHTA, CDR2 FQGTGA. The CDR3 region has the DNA TGTGCCAGCAGCCCCAATAGGAATGAGCAGTTCTTC. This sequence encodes CASSPNRNEQFF.

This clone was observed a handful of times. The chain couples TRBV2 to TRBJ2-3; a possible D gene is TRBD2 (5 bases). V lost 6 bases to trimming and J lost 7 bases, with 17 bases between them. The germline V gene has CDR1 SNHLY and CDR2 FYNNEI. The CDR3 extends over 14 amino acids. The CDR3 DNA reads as TGTGCCAGCAGCAGAGGGCCGTATGGGAATACGCAGTATTTT. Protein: CASSRGPYGNTQYF.

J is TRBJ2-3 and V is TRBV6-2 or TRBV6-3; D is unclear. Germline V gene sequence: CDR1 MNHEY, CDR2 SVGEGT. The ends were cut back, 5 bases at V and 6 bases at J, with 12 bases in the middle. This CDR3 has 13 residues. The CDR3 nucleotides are TGTGCCAGCAGTCAGACCCATCGGGATACGCAGTATTTT. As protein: CASSQTHRDTQYF.

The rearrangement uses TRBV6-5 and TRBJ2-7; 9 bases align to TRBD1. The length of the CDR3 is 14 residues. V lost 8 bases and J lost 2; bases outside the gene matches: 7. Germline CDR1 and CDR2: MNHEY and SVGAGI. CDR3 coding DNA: TGTGCCAGCGAGGACAGGGGAGCCGCCTACGAGCAGTACGTC. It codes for CASEDRGAAYEQYV.